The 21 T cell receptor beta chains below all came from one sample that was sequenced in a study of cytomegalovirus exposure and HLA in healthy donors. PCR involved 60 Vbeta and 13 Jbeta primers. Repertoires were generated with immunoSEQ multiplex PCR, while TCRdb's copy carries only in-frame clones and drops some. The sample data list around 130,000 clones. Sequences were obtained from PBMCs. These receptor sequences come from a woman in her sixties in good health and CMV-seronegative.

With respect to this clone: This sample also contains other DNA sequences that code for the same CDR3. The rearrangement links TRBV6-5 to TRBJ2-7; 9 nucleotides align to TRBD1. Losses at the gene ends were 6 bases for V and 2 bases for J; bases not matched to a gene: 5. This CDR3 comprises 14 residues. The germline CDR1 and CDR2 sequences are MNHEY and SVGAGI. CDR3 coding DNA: TGTGCCAGCAGCCCAAGGACAGGGGCCTACGAGCAGTACTTC. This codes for CASSPRTGAYEQYF.

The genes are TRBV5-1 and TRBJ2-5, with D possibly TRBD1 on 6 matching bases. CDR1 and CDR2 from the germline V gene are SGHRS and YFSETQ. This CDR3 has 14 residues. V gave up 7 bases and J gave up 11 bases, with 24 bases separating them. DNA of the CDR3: TGCGCCAGCTTTGAGTCGCCAGGGGTTACGGAGCAGTACTTC. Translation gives CASFESPGVTEQYF.

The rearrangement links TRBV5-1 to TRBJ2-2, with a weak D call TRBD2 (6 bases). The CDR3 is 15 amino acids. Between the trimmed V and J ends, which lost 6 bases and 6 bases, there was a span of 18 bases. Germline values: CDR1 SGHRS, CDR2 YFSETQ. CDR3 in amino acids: CASTPDYLTAGELFF. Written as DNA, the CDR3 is TGCGCCAGCACGCCGGACTACCTAACCGCCGGGGAGCTGTTTTTT.

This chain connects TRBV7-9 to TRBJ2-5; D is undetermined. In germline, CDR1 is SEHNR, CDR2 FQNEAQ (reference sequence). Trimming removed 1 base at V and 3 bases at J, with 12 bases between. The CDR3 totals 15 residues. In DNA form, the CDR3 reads TGTGCCAGCAGCTTAGTGTGGGCAGACAAAGAGACCCAGTACTTC. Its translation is CASSLVWADKETQYF.

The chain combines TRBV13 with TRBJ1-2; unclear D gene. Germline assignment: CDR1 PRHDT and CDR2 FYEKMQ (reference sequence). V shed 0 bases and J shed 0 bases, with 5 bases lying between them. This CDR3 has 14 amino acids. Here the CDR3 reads CASSLGSSNYGYTF. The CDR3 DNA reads TGTGCCAGCAGCTTAGGATCGTCTAACTATGGCTACACCTTC.

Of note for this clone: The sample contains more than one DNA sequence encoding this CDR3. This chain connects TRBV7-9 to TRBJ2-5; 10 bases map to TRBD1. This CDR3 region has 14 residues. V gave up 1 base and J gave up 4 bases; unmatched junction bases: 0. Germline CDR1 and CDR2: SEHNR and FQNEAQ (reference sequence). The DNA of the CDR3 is TGTGCCAGCAGCTTAGGGACAGGGGGAGAGACCCAGTACTTC. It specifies CASSLGTGGETQYF.

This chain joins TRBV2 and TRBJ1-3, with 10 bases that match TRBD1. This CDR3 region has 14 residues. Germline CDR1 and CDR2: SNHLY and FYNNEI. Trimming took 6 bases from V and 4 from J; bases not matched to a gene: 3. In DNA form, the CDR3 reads TGTGCCAGCAGGGACAGGGGGTCCGGAAACACCATATATTTT. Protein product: CASRDRGSGNTIYF.

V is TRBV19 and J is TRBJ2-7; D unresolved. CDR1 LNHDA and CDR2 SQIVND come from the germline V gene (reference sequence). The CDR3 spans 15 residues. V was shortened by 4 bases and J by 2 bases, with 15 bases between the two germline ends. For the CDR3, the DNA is TGTGCCAGTAGTAAACTCGCCGCATTAACCTACGAGCAGTACTTC. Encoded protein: CASSKLAALTYEQYF.

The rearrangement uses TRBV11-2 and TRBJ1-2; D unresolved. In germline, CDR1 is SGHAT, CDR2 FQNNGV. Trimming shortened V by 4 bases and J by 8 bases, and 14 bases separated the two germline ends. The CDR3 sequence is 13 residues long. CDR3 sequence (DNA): TGTGCCAGCAGCTCATCCCTCGGGGAAGGCTACACCTTC. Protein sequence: CASSSSLGEGYTF.

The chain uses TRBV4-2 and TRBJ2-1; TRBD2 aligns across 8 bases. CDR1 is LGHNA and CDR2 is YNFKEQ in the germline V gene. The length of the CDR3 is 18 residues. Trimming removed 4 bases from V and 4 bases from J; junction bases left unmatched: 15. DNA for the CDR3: TGTGCCAGCAGCCTCACGGGGTCGGCGGGAGGCCAATACAATGAGCAGTTCTTC. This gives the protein CASSLTGSAGGQYNEQFF.

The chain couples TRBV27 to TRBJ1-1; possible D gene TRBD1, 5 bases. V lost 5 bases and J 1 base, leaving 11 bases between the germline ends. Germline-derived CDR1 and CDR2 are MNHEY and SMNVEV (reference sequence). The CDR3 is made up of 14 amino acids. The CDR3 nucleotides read TGTGCCAGCAGTCCCCAGGGTCGGAACACTGAAGCTTTCTTT. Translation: CASSPQGRNTEAFF.

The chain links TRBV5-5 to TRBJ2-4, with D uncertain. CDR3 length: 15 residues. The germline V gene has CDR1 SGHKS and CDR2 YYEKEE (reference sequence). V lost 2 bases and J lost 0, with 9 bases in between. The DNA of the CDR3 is TGTGCCAGCAGCTTTGCGGTACTAGCCAAAAACATTCAGTACTTC. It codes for CASSFAVLAKNIQYF.

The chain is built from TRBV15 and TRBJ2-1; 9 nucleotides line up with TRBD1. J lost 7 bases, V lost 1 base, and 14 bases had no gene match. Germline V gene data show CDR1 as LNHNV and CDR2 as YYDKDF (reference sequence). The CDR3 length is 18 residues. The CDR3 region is CATSRVRGGTGLRNEQFF. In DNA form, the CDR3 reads TGTGCCACCAGCAGAGTTAGGGGGGGGACAGGGTTGCGGAATGAGCAGTTCTTC. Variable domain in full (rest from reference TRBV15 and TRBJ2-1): DAMVIQNPRYQVTQFGKPVTLSCSQTLNHNVMYWYQQKSSQAPKLLFHYYDKDFNNEADTPDNFQSRRPNTSFCFLDIRSPGLGDTAMYLCATSRVRGGTGLRNEQFFGPGTRLTVL.

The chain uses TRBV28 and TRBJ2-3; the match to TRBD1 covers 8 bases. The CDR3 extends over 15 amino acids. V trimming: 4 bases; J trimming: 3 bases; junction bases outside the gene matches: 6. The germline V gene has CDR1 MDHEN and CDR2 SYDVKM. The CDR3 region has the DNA TGTGCCAGCAGTTCATGGGACAGGAGGACAGATACGCAGTATTTT. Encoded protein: CASSSWDRRTDTQYF.

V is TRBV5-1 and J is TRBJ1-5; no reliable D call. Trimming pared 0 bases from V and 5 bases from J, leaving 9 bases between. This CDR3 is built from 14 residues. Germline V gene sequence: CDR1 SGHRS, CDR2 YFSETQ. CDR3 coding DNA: TGCGCCAGCAGCTTGGGCGGGGTGGATCAGCCCCAGCATTTT. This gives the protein CASSLGGVDQPQHF.

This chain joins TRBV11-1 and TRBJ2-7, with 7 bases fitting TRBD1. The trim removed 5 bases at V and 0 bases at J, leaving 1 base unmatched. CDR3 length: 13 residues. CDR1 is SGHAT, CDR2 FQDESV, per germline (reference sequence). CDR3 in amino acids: CASSRQGSYEQYF. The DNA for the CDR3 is TGTGCCAGCAGCCGACAGGGCTCCTACGAGCAGTACTTC.

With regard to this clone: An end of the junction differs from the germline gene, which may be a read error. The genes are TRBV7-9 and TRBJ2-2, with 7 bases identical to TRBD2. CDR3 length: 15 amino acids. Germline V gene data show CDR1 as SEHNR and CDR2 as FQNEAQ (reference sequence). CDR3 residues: CASTLGGGGTGELFF. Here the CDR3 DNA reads TGTGCCAGCACCTTAGGTGGCGGGGGCACCGGGGAGCTGTTTTTT. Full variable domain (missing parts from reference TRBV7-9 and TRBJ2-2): DTGVSQNPRHKITKRGQNVTFRCDPISEHNRLYWYRQTLGQGPEFLTYFQNEAQLEKSRLLSDRFSAERPKGSFSTLEIQRTEQGDSAMYLCASTLGGGGTGELFFGEGSRLTVL.

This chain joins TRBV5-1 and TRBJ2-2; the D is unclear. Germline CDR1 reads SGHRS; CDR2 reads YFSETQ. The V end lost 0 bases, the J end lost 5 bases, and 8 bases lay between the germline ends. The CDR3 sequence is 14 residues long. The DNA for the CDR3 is TGCGCCAGCAGCTTGGATAGAGGTACCGGGGAGCTGTTTTTT. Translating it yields CASSLDRGTGELFF.

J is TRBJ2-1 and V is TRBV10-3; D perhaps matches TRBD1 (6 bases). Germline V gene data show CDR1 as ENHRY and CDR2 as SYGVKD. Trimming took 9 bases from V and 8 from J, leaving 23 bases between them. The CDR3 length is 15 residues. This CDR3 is CAITKATGSFDEQFF. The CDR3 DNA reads TGTGCCATTACAAAAGCCACAGGGTCGTTCGATGAGCAGTTCTTC.

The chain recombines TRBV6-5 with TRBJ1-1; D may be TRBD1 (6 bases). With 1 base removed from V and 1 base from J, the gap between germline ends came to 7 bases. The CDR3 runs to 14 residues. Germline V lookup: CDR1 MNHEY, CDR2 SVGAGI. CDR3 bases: TGTGCCAGCAGTTACTTGGGACAGAACACTGAAGCTTTCTTT. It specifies CASSYLGQNTEAFF.

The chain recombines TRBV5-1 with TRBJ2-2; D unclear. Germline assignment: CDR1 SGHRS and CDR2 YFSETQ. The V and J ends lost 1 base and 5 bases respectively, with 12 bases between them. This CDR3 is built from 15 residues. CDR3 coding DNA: TGCGCCAGCAGCTTGCTCGTTGGTGAGACCGGGGAGCTGTTTTTT. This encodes CASSLLVGETGELFF.